One and the same sample provided the 25 T cell receptor beta chains below, sequenced in a study of cytomegalovirus exposure and HLA in healthy donors (dated 2017 in TCRdb). Libraries were constructed by the immunoSEQ multiplex PCR assay. For the multiplex PCR, a mixture combining 60 forward primers for TCR Vbeta segments and 13 reverse primers for TCR Jbeta segments was used. The immuneACCESS repertoire file appears here via TCRdb, limited to in-frame rearrangements. These files lack a portion of the clones; in checked studies, under half of the deficit traces to unresolved V genes, and the cause of the others is not known. This sample lists 150,000 to 200,000 clones; around 80% were detected once. The ten largest account for less than 1.6% of the sample. Specimen: PBMCs. The receptors derive from a girl aged 5 to 17 in good health and CMV-seropositive.

The chain joins TRBV5-1 to TRBJ2-2; D uncertain. This CDR3 region has 15 residues. V was clipped by 1 base and J by 0 bases, with 7 bases between them. Per the germline V gene, CDR1 is SGHRS and CDR2 is YFSETQ. The CDR3 nucleotides are TGCGCCAGCAGCTTGACCAGCGCGAACACCGGGGAGCTGTTTTTT. It specifies CASSLTSANTGELFF.

The CDR3 DNA is TGTGCCTGGAGTGGATTAAAACCACAGGGTACAGACACAGATACGCAGTATTTT. Translating it yields CAWSGLKPQGTDTDTQYF. V gene TRBV30 combines with J gene TRBJ2-3; TRBD1 might be the D (6 bases). This CDR3 has 18 amino acids. V was shortened by 1 base and J by 2 bases, with 22 bases between the two germline ends. Germline values: CDR1 GTSNPN, CDR2 SVGIG (reference sequence).

The V gene is TRBV11-3, the J gene TRBJ2-2; TRBD2 agrees at 11 bases. With 8 bases clipped from V and 3 bases from J, the junction kept 8 bases outside the gene matches. CDR1 and CDR2 from the germline V gene are SGHNT and YENEEA. This CDR3 contains 16 residues. The chain's CDR3 is CASRPGTSGYTGELFF. In DNA, the CDR3 is TGTGCCAGCCGGCCCGGGACTAGCGGCTACACCGGGGAGCTGTTTTTT.

The chain links TRBV29-1 to TRBJ2-7, with D possibly TRBD1 on 5 matching bases. The germline V and J ends were trimmed by 4 bases and 3 bases, with 7 bases remaining between them. Germline V gene lookup returns CDR1 SQVTM and CDR2 ANQGSEA. There are 11 residues in the CDR3. The CDR3 sequence: CSVARDYEQYF. The CDR3 DNA reads TGCAGCGTTGCCAGGGACTACGAGCAGTACTTC.

The chain joins TRBV9 to TRBJ2-3; 13 nucleotides line up with TRBD2. Trimming cost V 3 bases and J 5 bases; bases outside gene matches: 3. CDR3 length: 15 residues. Germline V gives CDR1 SGDLS, CDR2 YYNGEE. The CDR3 DNA is TGTGCCAGCAGCGCGACTAGCGGGAGGATAGATACGCAGTATTTT. Translating it yields CASSATSGRIDTQYF. The full variable domain, completed using reference TRBV9 and TRBJ2-3, is DSGVTQTPKHLITATGQRVTLRCSPRSGDLSVYWYQQSLDQGLQFLIQYYNGEERAKGNILERFSAQQFPDLHSELNLSSLELGDSALYFCASSATSGRIDTQYFGPGTRLTVL.

This chain joins TRBV15 and TRBJ2-7; 11 positions agree with TRBD1. CDR3 length equals 16 residues. CDR1 is LNHNV, CDR2 YYDKDF, per germline (reference sequence). With 1 base clipped from V and 3 bases from J, the junction kept 5 bases outside the gene matches. As DNA, the CDR3 is TGTGCCACCAGCAGAGCACCGGGACAGGGGGTCTACGAGCAGTACTTC. Translated: CATSRAPGQGVYEQYF. Looking up the rest from reference TRBV15 and TRBJ2-7 gives the full variable domain: DAMVIQNPRYQVTQFGKPVTLSCSQTLNHNVMYWYQQKSSQAPKLLFHYYDKDFNNEADTPDNFQSRRPNTSFCFLDIRSPGLGDTAMYLCATSRAPGQGVYEQYFGPGTRLTVT.

This rearrangement joins TRBV4-1 to TRBJ2-6; D is unclear. With 0 bases removed from V and 1 base from J, the gap between germline ends came to 13 bases. Germline values: CDR1 MGHRA, CDR2 YSYEKL. The CDR3 length is 18 residues. CDR3 amino acids: CASSQDWARGSGANVLTF. The DNA of the CDR3 is TGCGCCAGCAGCCAAGATTGGGCGCGTGGGTCTGGGGCCAACGTCCTGACTTTC.

This chain uses TRBV2 with TRBJ2-4, with 7 bases aligning to TRBD2. There are 15 residues in the CDR3. Germline V gene sequence: CDR1 SNHLY, CDR2 FYNNEI. Trimming took 7 bases from V and 0 from J; bases not matched to a gene: 6. The CDR3 reads CASKVAGLAKNIQYF. Here the CDR3 DNA reads TGTGCCAGCAAGGTAGCGGGCCTAGCCAAAAACATTCAGTACTTC.

The J gene is TRBJ1-2, the V gene TRBV5-1; D is possibly TRBD1 (6 bases). With 4 bases removed from V and 7 bases from J, the gap between germline ends came to 23 bases. This CDR3 is 16 amino acids long. Germline values: CDR1 SGHRS, CDR2 YFSETQ. CDR3 protein: CASSLPPLEGESGYTF. In DNA form, the CDR3 reads TGCGCCAGCAGCCTTCCTCCCCTCGAGGGGGAGTCTGGCTACACCTTC.

The chain joins TRBV5-1 to TRBJ2-7; TRBD1 aligns across 7 bases. The CDR3 extends over 16 amino acids. V dropped 4 bases and J dropped 2; count of bases not matched to a gene: 12. Germline-derived CDR1 and CDR2 are SGHRS and YFSETQ. This CDR3 reads CASSTTGTEFPYEQYF. The CDR3 DNA sequence: TGCGCCAGCAGCACAACCGGGACAGAGTTCCCCTACGAGCAGTACTTC.

The rearrangement uses TRBV5-5 and TRBJ1-5, with D unresolved. Trimming pared 4 bases from V and 4 bases from J, leaving 15 bases between. The germline V gene encodes CDR1 SGHKS and CDR2 YYEKEE (reference sequence). The CDR3 contains 15 residues. The chain's CDR3 is CASSRDLGRNQPQHF. CDR3 bases: TGTGCCAGCAGCCGGGATCTCGGTCGGAATCAGCCCCAGCATTTT.

This rearrangement joins TRBV5-1 to TRBJ1-2; 7 bases fit TRBD1. J gave up 3 bases and V 1 base, and 3 bases lay outside the gene matches. CDR3 length: 14 residues. The germline V gene has CDR1 SGHRS and CDR2 YFSETQ. DNA of the CDR3: TGCGCCAGCAGCTTGACCAGGGGGGACTATGGCTACACCTTC. This codes for CASSLTRGDYGYTF.

The chain employs TRBV29-1 and TRBJ2-2; TRBD1 matches 7 bases. V gave up 1 base and J gave up 2 bases; unmatched junction bases: 16. Per germline, CDR1 SQVTM and CDR2 ANQGSEA. The CDR3 runs 19 residues. The CDR3 loop reads CSVEGESRATGINTGELFF. Here the CDR3 DNA reads TGCAGCGTTGAAGGGGAGAGTCGGGCGACAGGGATAAACACCGGGGAGCTGTTTTTT.

This clone showed up just once. The V and J genes are TRBV19 and TRBJ2-7, with 9 positions matching TRBD1. From germline, CDR1 is LNHDA and CDR2 SQIVND (reference sequence). Trimming removed 5 bases from V and 7 bases from J; junction bases left unmatched: 15. The length of the CDR3 is 16 residues. CDR3 sequence reads: CASSPAPQGALREQYF. CDR3 coding DNA: TGTGCCAGTAGTCCCGCCCCACAGGGGGCATTGCGGGAGCAGTACTTC. Using reference TRBV19 and TRBJ2-7 for the parts outside the CDR3, the full variable domain is DGGITQSPKYLFRKEGQNVTLSCEQNLNHDAMYWYRQDPGQGLRLIYYSQIVNDFQKGDIAEGYSVSREKKESFPLTVTSAQKNPTAFYLCASSPAPQGALREQYFGPGTRLTVT.

In this sample, this clone turned up once. The V call is TRBV7-9, the J call TRBJ1-3, with TRBD1 identical over 7 bases. J gave up 0 bases and V 3 bases, and 8 bases lay outside the gene matches. This CDR3 spans 17 amino acids. Germline lookup yields CDR1 SEHNR and CDR2 FQNEAQ (reference sequence). CDR3 DNA sequence: TGTGCCAGCAGCTTCAGGGACAGAGCGAACTCTGGAAACACCATATATTTT. Protein sequence: CASSFRDRANSGNTIYF. The full variable domain, completed using reference TRBV7-9 and TRBJ1-3, is DTGVSQNPRHKITKRGQNVTFRCDPISEHNRLYWYRQTLGQGPEFLTYFQNEAQLEKSRLLSDRFSAERPKGSFSTLEIQRTEQGDSAMYLCASSFRDRANSGNTIYFGEGSWLTVV.

This sequence joins TRBV28 and TRBJ1-4; a weak D match, TRBD1 (6 bases). Trimming removed 3 bases from V and 12 bases from J, with 14 bases in between. In germline, CDR1 is MDHEN, CDR2 SYDVKM. The CDR3 spans 13 residues. The CDR3 nucleotides read TGTGCCAGCAGTTTTAGTACAGGGAGAGAACTGTTTTTT. This encodes CASSFSTGRELFF. Using reference TRBV28 and TRBJ1-4 for the parts outside the CDR3, the full variable domain is DVKVTQSSRYLVKRTGEKVFLECVQDMDHENMFWYRQDPGLGLRLIYFSYDVKMKEKGDIPEGYSVSREKKERFSLILESASTNQTSMYLCASSFSTGRELFFGSGTQLSVL.

This clone was recorded a few times. This chain uses TRBV6-1 with TRBJ2-7; 16 nucleotides line up with TRBD2. V was clipped by 4 bases and J by 2 bases; unmatched bases: 8. The CDR3 extends over 18 amino acids. Germline V gene data show CDR1 as MNHNS and CDR2 as SASEGT. The CDR3 DNA is TGTGCCAGCAGTGGGCCGGGACTAGCGGGGGGGATGACCTACGAGCAGTACTTC. It is translated as CASSGPGLAGGMTYEQYF.

This rearrangement joins TRBV16 to TRBJ1-2, with D possibly matching TRBD1 (6 bases). V gave up 4 bases and J gave up 0 bases, with 12 bases separating them. The CDR3 covers 15 residues. Germline CDR1 reads KGHSY; CDR2 reads FQNENV. CDR3 protein: CASSPDRYPNYGYTF. CDR3 DNA sequence: TGTGCCAGCAGCCCTGACAGGTACCCTAACTATGGCTACACCTTC. Full variable domain (missing parts from reference TRBV16 and TRBJ1-2): GEEVAQTPKHLVRGEGQKAKLYCAPIKGHSYVFWYQQVLKNEFKFLISFQNENVFDETGMPKERFSAKCLPNSPCSLEIQATKLEDSAVYFCASSPDRYPNYGYTFGSGTRLTVV.

For the CDR3, the DNA is TGTGCCAGCAAGGGGGCGGGACGGGAAAAACTGTTTTTT. Translation gives CASKGAGREKLFF. The chain links TRBV28 to TRBJ1-4, with 7 bases matching TRBD1. CDR3 length: 13 residues. Looked up from germline, CDR1 is MDHEN and CDR2 is SYDVKM. Trimming at V came to 7 bases and at J to 8 bases, leaving 7 bases not matched to a gene. Full variable domain (remainder filled in from reference TRBV28 and TRBJ1-4): DVKVTQSSRYLVKRTGEKVFLECVQDMDHENMFWYRQDPGLGLRLIYFSYDVKMKEKGDIPEGYSVSREKKERFSLILESASTNQTSMYLCASKGAGREKLFFGSGTQLSVL.

Concerning this clone: One end of the junction does not line up with germline, which may come from a read error. The chain has TRBV7-7 and TRBJ1-3; TRBD1 might be the D (5 bases). Germline V lookup: CDR1 SSHAT, CDR2 FNYEAQ (reference sequence). The CDR3 has 16 residues. The CDR3 loop reads CASSLGGTHSGNTIYF. CDR3 DNA sequence: TGTGCTAGCAGCTTGGGGGGGACCCACTCTGGAAACACCATATATTTT.

V is TRBV7-3 and J is TRBJ2-1; 7 nucleotides line up with TRBD2. Per germline, CDR1 SGHTA and CDR2 FQGTGA. Trimming cost V 0 bases and J 0 bases; bases outside gene matches: 5. There are 17 residues in the CDR3. CDR3 DNA sequence: TGTGCCAGCAGCTTAACAGCGGGACCGCGCTCCTACAATGAGCAGTTCTTC. Its protein product is CASSLTAGPRSYNEQFF.

The chain combines TRBV9 with TRBJ1-4; maybe TRBD1 (5 bases). Germline V gene lookup returns CDR1 SGDLS and CDR2 YYNGEE. The ends were cut back, 0 bases at V and 7 bases at J, with 13 bases in the middle. The CDR3 has 15 residues. CDR3 nucleotide sequence: TGTGCCAGCAGCGTAGAGGGATTAGGGGTTGAAAAACTGTTTTTT. This sequence encodes CASSVEGLGVEKLFF.

The chain has TRBV7-4 and TRBJ1-2; possibly TRBD1 for D (6 bases). The CDR3 totals 17 residues. Germline CDR1 and CDR2: SGHVT and SQSDAQ. The V gene lost 5 bases and the J gene lost 0 bases, with 19 bases spanning the gap. The DNA of the CDR3 is TGTGCCAGCAGCCCCGGGACATTGGACCTCGCTAACTATGGCTACACCTTC. Residues: CASSPGTLDLANYGYTF.

V usage is TRBV27 and J usage is TRBJ2-1; TRBD1 matches at 8 bases. Looked up from germline, CDR1 is MNHEY and CDR2 is SMNVEV (reference sequence). V was pared by 8 bases and J by 0 bases, with 15 bases of the junction left unmatched. The CDR3 spans 18 residues. The CDR3 sequence: CASRLDRESLTSYNEQFF. The DNA of the CDR3 is TGTGCCAGCCGACTGGACAGGGAGTCCCTAACCTCCTACAATGAGCAGTTCTTC.

This clone was observed a few times. The chain uses TRBV6-5 and TRBJ1-3; TRBD1 matches at 10 bases. Per the germline V gene, CDR1 is MNHEY and CDR2 is SVGAGI. J gave up 4 bases and V 8 bases, and 8 bases lay outside the gene matches. CDR3 length: 15 amino acids. CDR3 amino acids: CASATGTGVGNTIYF. Here the CDR3 DNA reads TGTGCCAGCGCTACCGGGACAGGGGTCGGAAACACCATATATTTT.